This is a list of T cell receptor beta chains from one sample in a study of T cells after posttransplantation cyclophosphamide. Here immunoSEQ multiplex PCR was the method, and the copy in TCRdb shows in-frame clones only, minus some. The repertoire table contains roughly 6 clones. The sequenced sample was skin tissue, obtained roughly 530 days after allogeneic stem cell transplant with posttransplant cyclophosphamide. These receptors originate from a female patient aged 40 to 55 who received an allogeneic stem cell transplant from an unrelated donor, was CMV-positive, and had acute GVHD only. Some T cells may be supplied by the graft donor. The CDR3 runs from the conserved cysteine through the conserved F or W. The D gene is left open where the match is weak.

D gene,V gene,J gene,CDR3 DNA,CDR3 protein
TRBD1,TRBV28,TRBJ1-1,TGTGCCAGCAGCTTTACAGGGGGGGACACTGAAGCTTTCTTT,CASSFTGGDTEAFF
NA,TRBV8-2,TRBJ2-6,TGTGGCACGTTGCAAAAGATAACACAAAGTCGGGCCAACGTCCTGACTTTC,CGTLQKITQSRANVLTF
NA,TRBV1,TRBJ2-6,TGCACCAGCAGGGAGCCGTGTTGTGCACAAAGTCGGGCCAACGTCCTGACTTTC,CTSREPCCAQSRANVLTF